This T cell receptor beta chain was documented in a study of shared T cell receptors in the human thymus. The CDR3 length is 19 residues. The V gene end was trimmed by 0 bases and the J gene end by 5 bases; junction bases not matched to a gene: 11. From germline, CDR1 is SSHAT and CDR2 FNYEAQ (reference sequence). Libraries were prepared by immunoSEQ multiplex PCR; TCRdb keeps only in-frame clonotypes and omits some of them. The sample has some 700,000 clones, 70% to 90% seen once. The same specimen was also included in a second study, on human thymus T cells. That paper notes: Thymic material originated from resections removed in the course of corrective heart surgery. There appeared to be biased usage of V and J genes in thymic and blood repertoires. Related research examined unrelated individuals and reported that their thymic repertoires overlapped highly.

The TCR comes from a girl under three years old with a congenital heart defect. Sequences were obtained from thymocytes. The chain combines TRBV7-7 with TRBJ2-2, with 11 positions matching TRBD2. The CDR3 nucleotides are TGTGCCAGCAGCTTAGCTCCCTTTAGCGGGGGGGCTGGAACCGGGGAGCTGTTTTTT. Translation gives CASSLAPFSGGAGTGELFF.